This T cell receptor (beta chain) was captured in a study of cytomegalovirus exposure and HLA in healthy donors. About this clone itself: Its cognate antigen is unknown.

The V and J ends lost 5 bases and 2 bases respectively, with 13 bases between them. CDR3 length equals 15 residues. Germline CDR1 reads MGHDK; CDR2 reads SYGVNS. Repertoires were generated with immunoSEQ multiplex PCR, while TCRdb's copy carries only in-frame clones and drops some. This table has some 180,000 clones, approximately 86% appearing once. The study's findings and limits: Rarity held for most TCR sequences, but there were some public TCRs that occurred in many donors. TCR beta chains numbering some 160 were designated cytomegalovirus-associated. Subsequent analysis showed first-cohort TCR clusters tending to co-occur in around 110 validation repertoires.

The chain couples TRBV25-1 to TRBJ2-1; weak D call: TRBD2 (5 bases). The source material was PBMCs. The receptor was isolated from a man aged 25 to 40 in good health and CMV-seropositive. CDR3 bases: TGTGCCAGCAGTAGAGGGCCCGGCGCCTACAATGAGCAGTTCTTC. It specifies CASSRGPGAYNEQFF.